Presented here are 7 T cell receptor beta chains from one specimen sequenced in a study of cytomegalovirus exposure and HLA in healthy donors. The primer mix had 60 Vbeta and 13 Jbeta primers. The data were produced by immunoSEQ multiplex PCR, yet TCRdb's version contains in-frame clones alone and is incomplete. The sample comprises some 110,000 clones, roughly three fifths of which are singletons, and about 8.3% rests with the top ten. Source material: PBMCs. The receptors here all came from a woman in her thirties or forties in good health and CMV-seropositive.

The CDR3 here is CASRGETEAFF. In DNA, the CDR3 is TGTGCCAGCAGAGGGGAAACTGAAGCTTTCTTT. The chain has TRBV2 and TRBJ1-1; D perhaps matches TRBD1 (5 bases). The CDR3 covers 11 residues. Per the germline V gene, CDR1 is SNHLY and CDR2 is FYNNEI. V was shortened by 6 bases and J by 5 bases, with 7 bases between the two germline ends. Full variable domain (rest looked up from reference TRBV2 and TRBJ1-1): EPEVTQTPSHQVTQMGQEVILRCVPISNHLYFYWYRQILGQKVEFLVSFYNNEISEKSEIFDDQFSVERPDGSNFTLKIRSTKLEDSAMYFCASRGETEAFFGQGTRLTVV.

This clone was counted once. The gene calls are TRBV2 and TRBJ2-7; the match to TRBD2 covers 7 bases. CDR3 length: 16 amino acids. After removal of 4 bases from V and 1 base from J, the junction contained 10 bases not matched to a gene. CDR1 and CDR2 from the germline V gene are SNHLY and FYNNEI. CDR3 sequence reads: CASSGGSGYISYEQYF. CDR3 in DNA: TGTGCCAGCAGTGGAGGTAGCGGGTATATTTCCTACGAGCAGTACTTC.

This chain uses TRBV20-1 with TRBJ1-2, with TRBD1 as a possible D gene (6 bases). The length of the CDR3 is 11 residues. Germline lookup yields CDR1 DFQATT and CDR2 SNEGSKA (reference sequence). The V end was cut by 4 bases, the J end by 5 bases, with 8 bases between. For the CDR3, the DNA is TGCAGTGCTAACGGACAGTATGGCTACACCTTC. Its protein is CSANGQYGYTF.

This clone came up once. V and J are TRBV7-8 and TRBJ1-6; 8 nucleotides agree with TRBD1. J lost 10 bases, V lost 4 bases, and 12 bases had no gene match. Germline CDR1 SGHVS, CDR2 FQNEAQ. This CDR3 has 16 amino acids. The CDR3 is CASSSLGQASRSPLHF. DNA for the CDR3: TGTGCCAGCAGCTCCTTGGGACAGGCCTCAAGGTCACCCCTCCACTTT. The full variable domain, its missing parts supplied by reference TRBV7-8 and TRBJ1-6, is GAGVSQSPRYKVAKRGQDVALRCDPISGHVSLFWYQQALGQGPEFLTYFQNEAQLDKSGLPSDRFFAERPEGSVSTLKIQRTQQEDSAVYLCASSSLGQASRSPLHFGNGTRLTVT.

This chain connects TRBV6-5 to TRBJ1-5; D is perhaps TRBD1 (5 bases). In germline, CDR1 is MNHEY, CDR2 SVGAGI. Trimming shortened V by 4 bases and J by 6 bases, and 13 bases separated the two germline ends. The CDR3 length is 14 residues. This CDR3 is CASSSDRFSQPQHF. In nucleotides, the CDR3 is TGTGCCAGCAGTTCCGACAGATTCAGTCAGCCCCAGCATTTT.

This rearrangement joins TRBV1 to TRBJ1-2. TRBV1 is deemed a pseudogene. This CDR3 region has 15 residues. In DNA, the CDR3 is TGCACCAGCAGCCAAGCTCAGCGCCTTAACTATGGCTACACCTTC. Protein: CTSSQAQRLNYGYTF.

V is TRBV2 and J is TRBJ1-1; D remains unclear. The CDR3 is 14 residues long. Germline assignment: CDR1 SNHLY and CDR2 FYNNEI. Trimming removed 7 bases from V and 0 bases from J, with 12 bases in between. CDR3 sequence (DNA): TGTGCCAGCAAATCGACTTCTCTGAACACTGAAGCTTTCTTT. Amino acids: CASKSTSLNTEAFF.